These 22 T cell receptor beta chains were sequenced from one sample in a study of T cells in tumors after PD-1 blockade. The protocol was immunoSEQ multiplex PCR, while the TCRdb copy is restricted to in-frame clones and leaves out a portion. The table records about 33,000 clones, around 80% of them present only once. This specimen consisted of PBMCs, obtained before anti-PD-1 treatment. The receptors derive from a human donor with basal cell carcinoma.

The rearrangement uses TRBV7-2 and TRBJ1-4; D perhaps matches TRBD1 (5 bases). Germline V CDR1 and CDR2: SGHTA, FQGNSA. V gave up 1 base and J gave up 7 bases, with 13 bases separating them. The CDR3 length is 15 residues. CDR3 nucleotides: TGTGCCAGCAGCTTAGAAGCCGGCGGGGCTGAAAAACTGTTTTTT. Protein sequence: CASSLEAGGAEKLFF. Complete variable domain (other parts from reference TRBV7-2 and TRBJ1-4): GAGVSQSPSNKVTEKGKDVELRCDPISGHTALYWYRQSLGQGLEFLIYFQGNSAPDKSGLPSDRFSAERTGGSVSTLTIQRTQQEDSAVYLCASSLEAGGAEKLFFGSGTQLSVL.

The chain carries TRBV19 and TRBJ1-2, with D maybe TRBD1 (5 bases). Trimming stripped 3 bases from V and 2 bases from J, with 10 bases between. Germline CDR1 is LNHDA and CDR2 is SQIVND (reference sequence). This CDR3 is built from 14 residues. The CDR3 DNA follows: TGTGCCAGTAGTATCGGGCAGGGAAACTATGGCTACACCTTC. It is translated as CASSIGQGNYGYTF.

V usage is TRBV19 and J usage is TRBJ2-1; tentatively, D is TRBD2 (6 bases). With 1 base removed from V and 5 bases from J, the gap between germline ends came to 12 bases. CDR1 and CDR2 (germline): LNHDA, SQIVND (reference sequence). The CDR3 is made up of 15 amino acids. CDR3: CASSIGPGEHNEQFF. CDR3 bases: TGTGCCAGTAGTATAGGCCCGGGGGAGCACAATGAGCAGTTCTTC.

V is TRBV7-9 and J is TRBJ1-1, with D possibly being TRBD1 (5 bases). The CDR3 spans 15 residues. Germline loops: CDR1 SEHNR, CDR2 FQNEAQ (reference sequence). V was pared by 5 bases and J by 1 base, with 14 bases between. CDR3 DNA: TGTGCCAGCAGCACGGGACGCCCGACGAACACTGAAGCTTTCTTT. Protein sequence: CASSTGRPTNTEAFF.

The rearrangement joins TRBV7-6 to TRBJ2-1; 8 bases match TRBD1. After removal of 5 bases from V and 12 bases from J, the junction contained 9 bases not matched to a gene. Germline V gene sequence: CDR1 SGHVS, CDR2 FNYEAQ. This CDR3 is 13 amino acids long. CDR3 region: CASSPGQDNGQFF. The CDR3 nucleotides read TGTGCCAGCAGCCCGGGACAGGACAACGGGCAGTTCTTC.

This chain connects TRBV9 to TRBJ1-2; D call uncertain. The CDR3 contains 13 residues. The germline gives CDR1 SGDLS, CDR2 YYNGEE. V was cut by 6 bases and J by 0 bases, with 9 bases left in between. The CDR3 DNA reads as TGTGCCAGCAAAGGCGGACCTAACTATGGCTACACCTTC. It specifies CASKGGPNYGYTF.

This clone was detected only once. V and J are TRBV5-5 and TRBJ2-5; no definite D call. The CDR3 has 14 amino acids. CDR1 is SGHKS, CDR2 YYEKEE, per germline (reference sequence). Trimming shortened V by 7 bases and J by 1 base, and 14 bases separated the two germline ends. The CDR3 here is CASASAHTQETQYF. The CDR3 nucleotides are TGTGCCAGCGCATCGGCCCACACCCAAGAGACCCAGTACTTC.

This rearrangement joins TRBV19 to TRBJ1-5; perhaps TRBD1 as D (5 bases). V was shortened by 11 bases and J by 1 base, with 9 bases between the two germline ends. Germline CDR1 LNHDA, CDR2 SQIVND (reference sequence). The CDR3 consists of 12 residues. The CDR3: CAPRGSNQPQHF. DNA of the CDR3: TGTGCCCCAAGGGGCAGCAATCAGCCCCAGCATTTT.

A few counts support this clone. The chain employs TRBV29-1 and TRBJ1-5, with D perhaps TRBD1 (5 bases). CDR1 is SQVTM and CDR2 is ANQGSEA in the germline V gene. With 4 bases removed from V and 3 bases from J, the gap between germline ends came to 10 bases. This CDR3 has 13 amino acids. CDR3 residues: CSVGQGLNQPQHF. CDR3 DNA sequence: TGCAGCGTTGGGCAGGGACTCAATCAGCCCCAGCATTTT.

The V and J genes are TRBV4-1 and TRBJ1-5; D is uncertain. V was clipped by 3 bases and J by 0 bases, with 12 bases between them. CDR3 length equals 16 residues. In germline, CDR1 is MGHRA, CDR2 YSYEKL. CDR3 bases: TGCGCCAGCAGCCAGGCGACGTGGTATAGCAATCAGCCCCAGCATTTT. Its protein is CASSQATWYSNQPQHF.

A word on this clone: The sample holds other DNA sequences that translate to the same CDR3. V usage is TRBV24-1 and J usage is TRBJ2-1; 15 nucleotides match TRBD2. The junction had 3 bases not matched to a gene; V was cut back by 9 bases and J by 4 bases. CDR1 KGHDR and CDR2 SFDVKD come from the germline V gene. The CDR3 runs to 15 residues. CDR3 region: CATSGLAGGYNEQFF. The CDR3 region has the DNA TGTGCCACCTCCGGACTAGCGGGGGGGTACAATGAGCAGTTCTTC.

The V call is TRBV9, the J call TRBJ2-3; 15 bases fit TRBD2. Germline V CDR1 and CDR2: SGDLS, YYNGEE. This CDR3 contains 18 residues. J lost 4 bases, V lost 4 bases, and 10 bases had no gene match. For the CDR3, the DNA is TGTGCCAGCAGCCTGGGACTAGCGGGGGGAACGCGTCCAGATACGCAGTATTTT. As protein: CASSLGLAGGTRPDTQYF.

CDR3 protein: CASSQTPGSTEAFF. CDR3 nucleotide sequence: TGCGCCAGCAGCCAGACTCCCGGTAGCACTGAAGCTTTCTTT. The chain joins TRBV4-3 to TRBJ1-1; the D is unclear. Germline V lookup: CDR1 LGHNA, CDR2 YSLEER. V was cut by 3 bases and J by 4 bases, with 12 bases left in between. This CDR3 is 14 amino acids long.

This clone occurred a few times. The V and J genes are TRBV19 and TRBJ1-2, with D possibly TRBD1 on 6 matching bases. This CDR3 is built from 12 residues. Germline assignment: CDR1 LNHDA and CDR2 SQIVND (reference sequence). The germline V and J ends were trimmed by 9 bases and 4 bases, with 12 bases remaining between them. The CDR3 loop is CASGTPIYGYTF. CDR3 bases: TGTGCCAGCGGGACACCTATCTATGGCTACACCTTC.

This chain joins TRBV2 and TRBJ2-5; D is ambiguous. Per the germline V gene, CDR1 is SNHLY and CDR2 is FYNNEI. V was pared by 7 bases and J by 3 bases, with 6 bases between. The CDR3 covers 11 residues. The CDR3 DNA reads TGTGCCAGCAAGGGCGAAGAGACCCAGTACTTC. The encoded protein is CASKGEETQYF.

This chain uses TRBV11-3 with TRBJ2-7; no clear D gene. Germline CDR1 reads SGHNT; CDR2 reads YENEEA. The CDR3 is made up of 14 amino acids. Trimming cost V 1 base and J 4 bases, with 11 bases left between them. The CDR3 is CASSLAADSYEQYF. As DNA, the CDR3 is TGTGCCAGCAGCTTAGCGGCAGATTCTTACGAGCAGTACTTC.

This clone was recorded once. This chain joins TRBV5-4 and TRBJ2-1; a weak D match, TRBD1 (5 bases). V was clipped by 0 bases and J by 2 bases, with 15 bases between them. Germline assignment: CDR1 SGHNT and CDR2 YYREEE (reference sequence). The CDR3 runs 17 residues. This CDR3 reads CASSLGPRATTYNEQFF. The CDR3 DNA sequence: TGTGCCAGCAGCTTGGGTCCCAGGGCGACAACCTACAATGAGCAGTTCTTC. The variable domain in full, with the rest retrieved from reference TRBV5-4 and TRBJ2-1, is ETGVTQSPTHLIKTRGQQVTLRCSSQSGHNTVSWYQQALGQGPQFIFQYYREEENGRGNFPPRFSGLQFPNYSSELNVNALELDDSALYLCASSLGPRATTYNEQFFGPGTRLTVL.

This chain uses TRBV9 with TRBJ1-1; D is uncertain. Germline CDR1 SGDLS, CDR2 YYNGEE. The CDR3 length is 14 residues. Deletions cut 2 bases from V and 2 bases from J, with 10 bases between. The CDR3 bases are TGTGCCAGCAGCGTTATAAATCGCAACACTGAAGCTTTCTTT. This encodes CASSVINRNTEAFF.

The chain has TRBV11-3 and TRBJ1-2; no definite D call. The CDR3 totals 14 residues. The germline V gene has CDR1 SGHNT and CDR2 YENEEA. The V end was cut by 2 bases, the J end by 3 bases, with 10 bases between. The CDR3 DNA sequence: TGTGCCAGCAGCTTAAACAGTCTAGACTATGGCTACACCTTC. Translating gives CASSLNSLDYGYTF.

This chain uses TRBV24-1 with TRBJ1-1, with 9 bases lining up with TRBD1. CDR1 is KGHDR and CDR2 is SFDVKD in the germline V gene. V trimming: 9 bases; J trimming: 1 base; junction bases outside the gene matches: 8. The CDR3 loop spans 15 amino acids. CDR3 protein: CATRDRGNTNTEAFF. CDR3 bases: TGTGCCACCCGAGACAGGGGGAATACGAACACTGAAGCTTTCTTT.

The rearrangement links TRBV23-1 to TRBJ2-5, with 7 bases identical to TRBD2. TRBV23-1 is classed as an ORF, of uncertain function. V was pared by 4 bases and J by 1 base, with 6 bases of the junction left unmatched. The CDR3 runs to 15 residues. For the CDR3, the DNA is TGCGCCAGCAGTCGTGAAGCGGGACGCCAAGAGACCCAGTACTTC. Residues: CASSREAGRQETQYF.

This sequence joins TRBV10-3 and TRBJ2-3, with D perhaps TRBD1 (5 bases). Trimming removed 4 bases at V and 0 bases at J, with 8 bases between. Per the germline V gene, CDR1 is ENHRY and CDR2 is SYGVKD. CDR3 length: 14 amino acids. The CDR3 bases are TGTGCCATCAGTGTAGGGGTGAGCACAGATACGCAGTATTTT. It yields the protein CAISVGVSTDTQYF.